The 21 T cell receptor beta chains in this list originate from one sample, sequenced in a study of shared clonotypes between healthy human individuals. The assay was immunoSEQ multiplex PCR, and TCRdb's table has in-frame clones only and misses some. The sample records fewer than 850,000 clones, 90% being singletons. Sample: memory CD8+ T cells from PBMCs. This sample's subset: CD45RO+ cells pooled with CCR7-negative TemRA cells. All receptors come from a man between 18 and 29 years old in good health. Some clones in this sample may be carry-over from other donors' samples.

The chain couples TRBV9 to TRBJ2-1; no reliable D call. The germline V gene encodes CDR1 SGDLS and CDR2 YYNGEE. Trimming took off 3 bases at V and 6 bases at J, with 7 bases between the two ends. The CDR3 runs to 12 residues. CDR3 sequence (DNA): TGTGCCAGCAGCGCCAATATCAATGAGCAGTTCTTC. It codes for CASSANINEQFF. Complete variable domain (other parts from reference TRBV9 and TRBJ2-1): DSGVTQTPKHLITATGQRVTLRCSPRSGDLSVYWYQQSLDQGLQFLIQYYNGEERAKGNILERFSAQQFPDLHSELNLSSLELGDSALYFCASSANINEQFFGPGTRLTVL.

The chain couples TRBV19 to TRBJ1-5, with D unresolved. The CDR3 runs to 13 residues. V was cut by 7 bases and J by 2 bases, with 9 bases left in between. Per the germline V gene, CDR1 is LNHDA and CDR2 is SQIVND (reference sequence). The CDR3 protein is CASMAGGNQPQHF. The CDR3 DNA reads as TGTGCCAGTATGGCAGGAGGCAATCAGCCCCAGCATTTT. Full variable domain (missing parts from reference TRBV19 and TRBJ1-5): DGGITQSPKYLFRKEGQNVTLSCEQNLNHDAMYWYRQDPGQGLRLIYYSQIVNDFQKGDIAEGYSVSREKKESFPLTVTSAQKNPTAFYLCASMAGGNQPQHFGDGTRLSIL.

The CDR3 protein is CASSPRQGPNTGELFF. The DNA of the CDR3 is TGTGCCAGCAGTCCGAGACAGGGTCCGAACACCGGGGAGCTGTTTTTT. The chain carries TRBV27 and TRBJ2-2; 7 bases fit TRBD1. This CDR3 is built from 16 residues. The germline CDR1 and CDR2 sequences are MNHEY and SMNVEV (reference sequence). J gave up 0 bases and V 5 bases, and 6 bases lay outside the gene matches.

V and J are TRBV29-1 and TRBJ2-1; the D gene is possibly TRBD2 (6 bases). Germline CDR1 and CDR2: SQVTM and ANQGSEA. The V end lost 0 bases, the J end lost 2 bases, and 11 bases lay between the germline ends. This CDR3 region has 15 residues. The CDR3 region is CSVEDGGPTYNEQFF. In DNA, the CDR3 is TGCAGCGTTGAAGATGGAGGGCCAACCTACAATGAGCAGTTCTTC.

The chain links TRBV9 to TRBJ2-3; TRBD1 matches 10 bases. This CDR3 spans 16 amino acids. From germline, CDR1 is SGDLS and CDR2 YYNGEE. Trimming removed 4 bases from V and 4 bases from J; junction bases left unmatched: 9. The CDR3 DNA reads TGTGCCAGCAGCCCCATGACAGGGGGCTCCTCAGATACGCAGTATTTT. Translation: CASSPMTGGSSDTQYF. The entire variable domain, with the rest obtained from reference TRBV9 and TRBJ2-3, is as follows: DSGVTQTPKHLITATGQRVTLRCSPRSGDLSVYWYQQSLDQGLQFLIQYYNGEERAKGNILERFSAQQFPDLHSELNLSSLELGDSALYFCASSPMTGGSSDTQYFGPGTRLTVL.

This chain connects TRBV5-6 to TRBJ2-6, with D perhaps matching TRBD1 or TRBD2 (5 bases each). Trimming left V 4 bases short and J 2 bases short, with 10 bases between. CDR3 size: 15 residues. Germline CDR1 SGHDT, CDR2 YYEEEE. The CDR3 nucleotides read TGTGCCAGCAGCCCCGGGACGGCTGGGGCCAACGTCCTGACTTTC. It is translated as CASSPGTAGANVLTF.

The rearrangement uses TRBV27 and TRBJ2-7; TRBD1 agrees at 8 bases. CDR1 and CDR2 from the germline V gene are MNHEY and SMNVEV (reference sequence). CDR3 length equals 14 residues. Trimming removed 6 bases from V and 5 bases from J; junction bases left unmatched: 9. CDR3: CASRLQGAMDEQYF. The CDR3 DNA reads as TGTGCCAGCAGACTGCAGGGGGCAATGGACGAGCAGTACTTC.

The chain recombines TRBV7-8 with TRBJ2-7, with D unresolved. CDR3 size: 14 residues. The V gene lost 0 bases and the J gene lost 5 bases, with 11 bases spanning the gap. Germline V gene sequence: CDR1 SGHVS, CDR2 FQNEAQ. The CDR3 DNA reads TGTGCCAGCAGCTTAGCTTACATGGTGGACGAGCAGTACTTC. Protein product: CASSLAYMVDEQYF.

This clone was detected only a few times. The J gene is TRBJ2-2, the V gene TRBV7-9; D is uncertain. The ends were cut back, 4 bases at V and 0 bases at J, with 15 bases in the middle. Germline V gene sequence: CDR1 SEHNR, CDR2 FQNEAQ (reference sequence). CDR3 length equals 17 residues. The CDR3 protein is CASSSSAFQANTGELFF. The CDR3 nucleotides are TGTGCCAGCAGCTCCTCCGCCTTCCAGGCGAACACCGGGGAGCTGTTTTTT.

The chain links TRBV7-3 to TRBJ2-3, with D perhaps TRBD1 (5 bases). The V gene lost 1 base and the J gene lost 2 bases, with 10 bases spanning the gap. CDR1 and CDR2 (germline): SGHTA, FQGTGA. The CDR3 is 15 amino acids. CDR3 protein: CASSLKGVLTDTQYF. CDR3 coding DNA: TGTGCCAGCAGCTTAAAAGGGGTACTCACAGATACGCAGTATTTT. The complete variable domain, with remaining parts taken from reference TRBV7-3 and TRBJ2-3, reads GAGVSQTPSNKVTEKGKYVELRCDPISGHTALYWYRQSLGQGPEFLIYFQGTGAADDSGLPNDRFFAVRPEGSVSTLKIQRTERGDSAVYLCASSLKGVLTDTQYFGPGTRLTVL.

To note about this clone: This CDR3 is also generated by other DNA sequences in the sample. The chain links TRBV7-3 to TRBJ2-5, with 8 bases aligning to TRBD1. CDR3 length: 13 residues. Trimming at V came to 3 bases and at J to 4 bases, leaving 1 base not matched to a gene. The germline V gene has CDR1 SGHTA and CDR2 FQGTGA. The CDR3, as DNA: TGTGCCAGCAGCTTCGACAGGGGAGAGACCCAGTACTTC. Translated: CASSFDRGETQYF. Looking up the rest from reference TRBV7-3 and TRBJ2-5 gives the full variable domain: GAGVSQTPSNKVTEKGKYVELRCDPISGHTALYWYRQSLGQGPEFLIYFQGTGAADDSGLPNDRFFAVRPEGSVSTLKIQRTERGDSAVYLCASSFDRGETQYFGPGTRLLVL.

This chain's CDR3 is CASSLGGTAFTPDTEAFF. In DNA form, the CDR3 reads TGTGCCAGCAGCCTGGGGGGTACAGCCTTCACCCCTGACACTGAAGCTTTCTTT. V usage is TRBV11-3 and J usage is TRBJ1-1, with D perhaps TRBD1 (5 bases). The CDR3 runs 18 residues. V was shortened by 5 bases and J by 3 bases, with 25 bases between the two germline ends. Germline loops: CDR1 SGHNT, CDR2 YENEEA.

This chain joins TRBV6-1 and TRBJ2-1; TRBD2 is a possible D gene (5 bases). CDR3 length: 16 amino acids. The V and J ends lost 2 bases and 0 bases respectively, with 11 bases between them. Germline-derived CDR1 and CDR2 are MNHNS and SASEGT. CDR3 amino acids: CASSESVASSYNEQFF. CDR3 nucleotide sequence: TGTGCCAGCAGTGAAAGTGTAGCGAGCTCCTACAATGAGCAGTTCTTC.

This chain uses TRBV5-4 with TRBJ1-1; D unclear. The CDR3 spans 15 residues. Trimming left V 3 bases short and J 4 bases short, with 16 bases between. Per the germline V gene, CDR1 is SGHNT and CDR2 is YYREEE (reference sequence). The CDR3 coding sequence is TGTGCCAGCAGCTCACCCTCAGGAGGGAGCACTGAAGCTTTCTTT. This codes for CASSSPSGGSTEAFF. Using reference TRBV5-4 and TRBJ1-1 for the parts outside the CDR3, the full variable domain is ETGVTQSPTHLIKTRGQQVTLRCSSQSGHNTVSWYQQALGQGPQFIFQYYREEENGRGNFPPRFSGLQFPNYSSELNVNALELDDSALYLCASSSPSGGSTEAFFGQGTRLTVV.

This clone appeared once. The rearrangement links TRBV19 to TRBJ1-2; TRBD1 is a possible D gene (6 bases). The CDR3 is made up of 13 amino acids. The germline V gene encodes CDR1 LNHDA and CDR2 SQIVND (reference sequence). Between the trimmed V and J ends, which lost 7 bases and 6 bases, there was a span of 15 bases. The CDR3 bases are TGTGCCAGTATAACGGGGGGCGCCAATGGCTACACCTTC. Its translation is CASITGGANGYTF.

V usage is TRBV28 and J usage is TRBJ2-3; tentatively, D is TRBD2 (6 bases). Per the germline V gene, CDR1 is MDHEN and CDR2 is SYDVKM. V lost 7 bases to trimming and J lost 5 bases, with 16 bases between them. This CDR3 spans 14 amino acids. The CDR3 loop reads CASTGLSKLDTQYF. In DNA, the CDR3 is TGTGCCAGCACTGGACTATCTAAATTAGATACGCAGTATTTT.

The rearrangement uses TRBV10-2 and TRBJ1-3, with unresolved D. There are 15 residues in the CDR3. V was shortened by 7 bases and J by 0 bases, with 13 bases between the two germline ends. CDR1 and CDR2 from the germline V gene are WSHSY and SAAADI. In DNA form, the CDR3 reads TGCGCCAGCACCCCCACGGGGAGCTCTGGAAACACCATATATTTT. Residues: CASTPTGSSGNTIYF.

The chain couples TRBV7-8 to TRBJ2-2; no clear D. The CDR3 runs 14 residues. V was cut by 3 bases and J by 0 bases, with 5 bases left in between. Germline loops: CDR1 SGHVS, CDR2 FQNEAQ. CDR3 region: CASSFGPNTGELFF. In DNA form, the CDR3 reads TGTGCCAGCAGCTTTGGGCCGAACACCGGGGAGCTGTTTTTT.

The chain joins TRBV9 to TRBJ2-3, with TRBD2 identical over 10 bases. Germline CDR1 SGDLS, CDR2 YYNGEE. The CDR3 spans 17 residues. Trimming took 3 bases from V and 0 from J; bases not matched to a gene: 7. CDR3 loop: CASSATLAGKSTDTQYF. DNA for the CDR3: TGTGCCAGCAGCGCAACACTAGCGGGGAAAAGCACAGATACGCAGTATTTT.

The genes are TRBV28 and TRBJ2-7; possible D gene TRBD2, 6 bases. Germline CDR1 and CDR2: MDHEN and SYDVKM. The CDR3 is 19 amino acids. V was cut by 1 base and J by 0 bases, with 22 bases left in between. The CDR3 here is CASSLFYLPGEPSSYEQYF. CDR3 bases: TGTGCCAGCAGTTTATTTTACCTACCGGGGGAACCCTCCTCCTACGAGCAGTACTTC.

The chain employs TRBV4-1 and TRBJ2-7; a weak D match, TRBD1 (6 bases). Germline lookup yields CDR1 MGHRA and CDR2 YSYEKL. The CDR3 consists of 15 residues. V was shortened by 4 bases and J by 0 bases, with 13 bases between the two germline ends. The CDR3 loop is CASSPRDTSSYEQYF. CDR3 coding DNA: TGCGCCAGCAGCCCCCGGGACACCAGCTCCTACGAGCAGTACTTC.